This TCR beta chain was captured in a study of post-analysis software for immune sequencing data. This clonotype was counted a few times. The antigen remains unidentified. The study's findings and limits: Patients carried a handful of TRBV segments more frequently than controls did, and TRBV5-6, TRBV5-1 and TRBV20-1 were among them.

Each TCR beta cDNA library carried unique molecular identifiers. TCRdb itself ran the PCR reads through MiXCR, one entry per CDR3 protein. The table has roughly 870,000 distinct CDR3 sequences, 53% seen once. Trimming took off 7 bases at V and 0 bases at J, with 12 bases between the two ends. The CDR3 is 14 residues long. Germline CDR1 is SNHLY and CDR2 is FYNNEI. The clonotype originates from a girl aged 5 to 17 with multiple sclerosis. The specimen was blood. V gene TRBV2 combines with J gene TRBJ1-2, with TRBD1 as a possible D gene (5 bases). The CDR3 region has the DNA TGTGCCAGCACCTTGCAGGGACCTAACTATGGCTACACCTTC. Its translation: CASTLQGPNYGYTF.